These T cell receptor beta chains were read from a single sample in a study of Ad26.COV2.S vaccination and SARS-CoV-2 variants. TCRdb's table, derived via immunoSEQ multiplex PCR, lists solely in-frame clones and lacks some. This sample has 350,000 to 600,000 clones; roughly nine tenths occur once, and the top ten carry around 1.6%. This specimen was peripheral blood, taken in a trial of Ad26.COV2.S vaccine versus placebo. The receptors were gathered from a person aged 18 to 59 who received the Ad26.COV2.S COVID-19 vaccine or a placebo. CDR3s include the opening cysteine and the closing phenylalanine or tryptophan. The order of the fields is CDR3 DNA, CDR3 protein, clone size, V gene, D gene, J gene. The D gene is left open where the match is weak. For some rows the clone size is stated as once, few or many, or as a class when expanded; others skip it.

TGTGCCAGCAGCCAAGAGGTAGGACTAGGGGAAGAGACCCAGTACTTC	CASSQEVGLGEETQYF	.	TRBV4-2	TRBD2	TRBJ2-5
TGCGCCAGCAGCCAAGACGGCAAGCAAGAGACCCAGTACTTC	CASSQDGKQETQYF	.	TRBV4-3	.	TRBJ2-5
TGTACCATCAGTGTAACAGGGGACAATCAGCCCCAGCATTTT	CTISVTGDNQPQHF	.	TRBV10-3	TRBD1	TRBJ1-5
TGTGCCAGCAGTGAATCGTCGAATCCCGCGTATGGCTACACCTTC	CASSESSNPAYGYTF	.	TRBV6-1	.	TRBJ1-2
TGTGCCAGCAGCTTACGCGTGGATGGCTACACCTTC	CASSLRVDGYTF	.	TRBV7-9	.	TRBJ1-2
TGTGCCAGCAGCGTAAGGGGGCAGCCTAACTCACCCCTCCACTTT	CASSVRGQPNSPLHF	.	TRBV9	TRBD1	TRBJ1-6
TGCGCCAGCAGCCAAGATCGATCTACTGGAAACACCATATATTTT	CASSQDRSTGNTIYF	once	TRBV4-1	.	TRBJ1-3
TGTGCCAGCAGCCAGCAGGGATACTATGGCTACACCTTC	CASSQQGYYGYTF	.	TRBV7-9	.	TRBJ1-2
TGCGCCAGCAGCTTGGCCGGAACAGGGGCCTACGAGCAGTACTTC	CASSLAGTGAYEQYF	.	TRBV5-1	TRBD1	TRBJ2-7
TGTGCCAGCAGCTCCTACACCCCAGAGAACACTGAAGCTTTCTTT	CASSSYTPENTEAFF	.	TRBV7-9	.	TRBJ1-1
TGTGCCAGCAGTTTGGCAGGGGGCAGTGGGACCCAGTACTTC	CASSLAGGSGTQYF	.	TRBV27	TRBD1	TRBJ2-5
TGTGCCAGCAGCGCCTGGACAGATACGCAGTATTTT	CASSAWTDTQYF	.	TRBV9	.	TRBJ2-3
TGTGCCAGCAGTGAATCAGGCGGGGGGAATGAAGCTTTCTTT	CASSESGGGNEAFF	.	TRBV25-1	.	TRBJ1-1
TGCGCCAGCAGCGTGCGTCCCGGGACAGGGGGCGGTGGCTCTAATTCACCCCTCCACTTT	CASSVRPGTGGGGSNSPLHF	.	TRBV5-1	TRBD1	TRBJ1-6
TGTGCCAGCAGCTTTAGCGGAAAGGGCACAGATACGCAGTATTTT	CASSFSGKGTDTQYF	.	TRBV7-3	.	TRBJ2-3
TGTGCCGCTGCAGTGGGGACAGACCCCAATGAGCAGTTCTTC	CAAAVGTDPNEQFF	once	TRBV28	TRBD1	TRBJ2-1
TGTGCCAGCAGCTCGCAGGGATACGAGCAGTACTTC	CASSSQGYEQYF	.	TRBV11-2	.	TRBJ2-7
TGTGCCATCAGTGGAGGTGCAGCCGGGGCCCTAAAAGAGACCCAGTACTTC	CAISGGAAGALKETQYF	.	TRBV10-3	.	TRBJ2-5